What follows describes a single T cell receptor beta chain. Its specific antigen is unknown. Qualities for individual bases were not recorded, and no much larger clone is one base off. This entry is derived from a study of blood T cells in healthy people across ages (dated by TCRdb to about 2015). A note on the overall study: Template switching captured roughly one uniquely barcoded TCR beta cDNA molecule per two T cells in model experiments. The study measured age-related changes in TCR beta repertoire diversity using deep sequencing normalized with unique cDNA molecular identifiers. The donors were divided into four age groups: young (average approximately 17 years), middle-aged (over 35), aged (approximately 62) and long-lived (82). Donors of different ages were randomly distributed across sequencing lanes to avoid experimental bias. For two donors (one aged 18 to 30 and one aged 80 or older), the study analyzed two additional independent replicas of 1 million unique cDNA reads from the same blood draw. Overall study outcomes, separate from this receptor: Since profiling was done on bulk unsorted PBMCs, naive and antigen-experienced compartments could not be conclusively compared. Estimates of total diversity based on one million sequenced T cells were considered lower bounds and underestimates. The long-lived group showed more naive CD4+ T cells, fewer expanded clones and increased TCR diversity than the aged group, suggesting age selection. Because the CMV infection status of the donors was unknown, age-related changes in expanded clonotypes may potentially have been confounded. As age increased, observed TCR beta diversity per million T cells dropped in a roughly linear way, and a significant reduction was already evident by age 40. Observed TCR beta diversity correlated strongly with the percentage of naive T cells measured by flow cytometry.

Reading from cysteine to phenylalanine, the CDR3 counts 18 amino acids. Kept here is only the CDR3 DNA, which spans 54 bases and is read in frame from base 1. V and J are trimmed by 5 bases and 0 bases, and the gene matches miss 10 bases of the junction. Looking up the germline V gene yields CDR1 SNHLY and CDR2 FYNNEI. The donors were around 39 Caucasian individuals from Russia, aged about 6 to 95 years, who were systemically healthy. Approximately 10 milliliters of peripheral blood were collected from each donor into EDTA-treated Vacutainer tubes. Ficoll-Paque density-gradient centrifugation was used to isolate PBMCs, with at least 6.5 million obtained per sample. Trizol reagent was used to extract total RNA from the PBMCs, yielding at least 5 micrograms per sample. For every donor, an aliquot of PBMCs went through flow cytometry to measure the percentages of naive CD45RAhigh/CD27high T cells. Libraries were built with 5' RACE. The listed sequencing device is Illumina HiSeq 2500. A second PCR of about 6 to 11 cycles was run with a J-beta primer mix and a sample-barcoded 5' primer. Each TCR beta cDNA molecule received a unique molecular identifier from a template-switch 5' adaptor carrying 12 random nucleotides. At least 2.5 million CDR3-containing paired-end reads were obtained from each sample. First-strand cDNA synthesis was performed from all RNA using the Mint cDNA synthesis kit, with priming by a TRBC-specific oligonucleotide. Following uracil-DNA glycosylase treatment, all cDNA underwent a first 18-cycle PCR with the universal primers M1SS and BC2_uni_R. The authors' analysis ran thus. Each sample was normalized by randomly selecting 1 million high-quality reads, each carrying a distinct molecular identifier. Reads sharing molecular identifiers were discarded rather than binned into consensus sequences. MiTCR, with a Q25 quality threshold and the strictest error-elimination algorithm, was used for CDR3 identification, clonotype clustering and error correction. A nonparametric unseen species model using Euler transformation provided a lower-bound estimate of total TCR beta diversity. Using fastp trimming at Q25 and MiXCR clonotype assembly, TCRdb reanalyzed the public sequencing data and kept in-frame beta chains. Here each entry gathers all rows of one CDR3 protein and keeps the most common genes and DNA. In this record, the V and J calls reflect TCRdb's handling and not the investigators' own analysis. For this sample there are about 590,000 distinct CDR3 sequences; about 28% appear just once. The ten top clones hold approximately 14% of the sample.

Sequencing was done on a sample of blood. The source of this sequence is an elderly woman in good health. The sequence joins TRBV2 to TRBJ2-6; 7 bases in the junction line up with TRBD2. The DNA sequence is as follows: TGTGCCAGCAGTCCTAACCCGGGGGGTAGCTCTGGGGCCAACGTCCTGACTTTC. Translated, it gives CASSPNPGGSSGANVLTF. The entire variable domain, with the stretches around the CDR3 drawn from the reference TRBV2 and TRBJ2-6 proteins, is EPEVTQTPSHQVTQMGQEVILRCVPISNHLYFYWYRQILGQKVEFLVSFYNNEISEKSEIFDDQFSVERPDGSNFTLKIRSTKLEDSAMYFCASSPNPGGSSGANVLTFGAGSRLTVL.